The source of this T cell receptor (beta chain) is a study of identical twins. With template switching, a universal primer site was added, and the cDNA carried unique molecular identifiers. TCRdb used MiXCR to reprocess the 5' RACE reads, holding one entry per CDR3 protein. This sample carries approximately 1.8 million distinct CDR3 sequences, more than 30% of them seen once, and the ten largest clones take approximately 0.25%. This CDR3 is 13 amino acids long. V was clipped by 4 bases and J by 0 bases, with 4 bases between them. Germline V gives CDR1 MNHEY, CDR2 SMNVEV (reference sequence). This clonotype was counted many times.

The source is a newborn girl in good health. This rearrangement joins TRBV27 to TRBJ2-4; D remains ambiguous. Material: cord blood. The CDR3 reads CASSWTAKNIQYF. The DNA of the CDR3 is TGTGCCAGCAGTTGGACAGCCAAAAACATTCAGTACTTC.